A single sample is the source of the 23 T cell receptor beta chains below, sequenced in a study of T cells in Graves' hyperthyroidism and ophthalmopathy. Amplification of TCR beta CDR3 regions used RNA as the template. The study used the HTBI primer set for a first-round RT-PCR of the TCR CDR3. MiXCR, run by TCRdb on the multiplex PCR reads, gives a single entry per CDR3 protein. The sample lists approximately 640,000 distinct CDR3 sequences, roughly 46% occurring once. Specimen: peripheral blood or thyroid tissue (not recorded which). Source of these receptors: an adult man with Graves' disease, either hyperthyroidism or ophthalmopathy (not recorded which).

This clonotype was seen many times. The chain joins TRBV7-2 to TRBJ1-6, with D unclear. CDR1 is SGHTA, CDR2 FQGNSA, per germline. V lost 3 bases and J 9 bases, leaving 9 bases between the germline ends. The CDR3 covers 13 residues. The CDR3 reads CASSLYVGSPLHF. DNA of the CDR3: TGTGCCAGCAGCTTGTATGTAGGTTCACCCCTCCACTTT.

The gene calls are TRBV20-1 and TRBJ1-2; D is ambiguous. Trimming removed 1 base from V and 0 bases from J, with 15 bases in between. CDR1 is DFQATT, CDR2 SNEGSKA, per germline (reference sequence). This CDR3 has 16 residues. The CDR3, as DNA: TGCAGTGCTAGAGGGATTTCGGATTCCCCTAACTATGGCTACACCTTC. Encoded protein: CSARGISDSPNYGYTF.

The chain couples TRBV10-3 to TRBJ1-3, with TRBD1 identical over 10 bases. The CDR3 length is 14 residues. The V gene's germline CDR1 is ENHRY and CDR2 SYGVKD. V shed 5 bases, J shed 7 bases, and the junction held 5 bases outside the gene matches. CDR3 loop: CAISSPGQGNTIYF. CDR3 DNA: TGTGCCATCAGTTCTCCGGGACAGGGGAACACCATATATTTT.

In regard to this clonotype: Germline is not matched at one junction end, which may reflect a read error. The chain combines TRBV6-5 with TRBJ1-5, with 8 bases lining up with TRBD1. This CDR3 has 17 amino acids. The V gene's germline CDR1 is MNHEY and CDR2 SVGAGI. CDR3 residues: CAGSLSQGEGSNQPQHF. The CDR3 DNA is TGTGCCGGCAGTTTGTCACAGGGGGAAGGTAGCAATCAGCCCCAGCATTTT.

Only a few counts were recorded for this clonotype. Germline is not matched at one junction end, which may reflect a read error. The V call is TRBV10-2, the J call TRBJ2-7; 8 bases map to TRBD1. Per germline, CDR1 WSHSY and CDR2 SAAADI. The CDR3 runs to 13 residues. In DNA form, the CDR3 reads TGTGCCAGAGCCCGGGACAGGCAGTTCGAGCAGTACTTC. It yields the protein CARARDRQFEQYF.

This clonotype has a handful of counts. The rearrangement joins TRBV20-1 to TRBJ1-6, with D possibly being TRBD1 (5 bases). CDR1 is DFQATT, CDR2 SNEGSKA, per germline (reference sequence). The V gene lost 1 base and the J gene lost 8 bases, with 15 bases spanning the gap. CDR3 length: 15 amino acids. CDR3 sequence reads: CSARGGGGIDSPLHF. Written as DNA, the CDR3 is TGCAGTGCTAGAGGTGGGGGAGGAATAGATTCACCCCTCCACTTT.

This clonotype was observed at least ten times. The DNA of the CDR3 is TGTGCCAGCAGAGGGGACAGCCTTTTGCGCTACACCTTC. Translating it yields CASRGDSLLRYTF. The chain couples TRBV2 to TRBJ1-2, with TRBD1 matching over 7 bases. CDR1 and CDR2 (germline): SNHLY, FYNNEI. There are 13 residues in the CDR3. The V and J ends lost 6 bases and 9 bases, in that order; junction bases with no gene match: 10.

This chain links TRBV10-3 with TRBJ1-5; tentative D call: TRBD1 (5 bases). The CDR3 covers 14 residues. The V end was cut by 4 bases, the J end by 2 bases, with 9 bases between. CDR1 is ENHRY and CDR2 is SYGVKD in the germline V gene. In DNA, the CDR3 is TGTGCCATCAGTGGAGACAGCCGCAATCAGCCCCAGCATTTT. Encoded protein: CAISGDSRNQPQHF.

The V gene is TRBV24-1, the J gene TRBJ1-2, with D perhaps matching TRBD1 (5 bases). CDR3 length: 14 residues. From germline, CDR1 is KGHDR and CDR2 SFDVKD. Trimming stripped 1 base from V and 8 bases from J, with 13 bases between. The CDR3 DNA is TGTGCCACCAGTGATTTCAGCAGGGCGGAGGGCTACACCTTC. Translating it yields CATSDFSRAEGYTF.

This clonotype occurred a few times. The rearrangement uses TRBV29-1 and TRBJ1-2, with TRBD1 identical over 7 bases. With V trimmed by 2 bases and J by 8 bases, 11 bases remained unmatched. This CDR3 has 14 residues. CDR1 and CDR2 (germline): SQVTM, ANQGSEA. CDR3 nucleotide sequence: TGCAGCGTTGAAACGACAGGGCTCGGGTGGGGCTACACCTTC. This sequence encodes CSVETTGLGWGYTF.

This clonotype was detected many times. The chain carries TRBV2 and TRBJ1-2; D possibly corresponds to TRBD1 (6 bases). Trimming stripped 4 bases from V and 6 bases from J, with 9 bases between. Germline V gene sequence: CDR1 SNHLY, CDR2 FYNNEI. This CDR3 contains 12 residues. The chain's CDR3 is CASSVGADGYTF. CDR3 nucleotides: TGTGCCAGCAGTGTGGGGGCGGATGGCTACACCTTC.

The chain uses TRBV6-1 and TRBJ2-6; 8 bases agree with TRBD1. Germline CDR1 reads MNHNS; CDR2 reads SASEGT. The CDR3 is 14 residues long. J gave up 16 bases and V 6 bases, and 14 bases lay outside the gene matches. The CDR3 here is CASSLGRGRFGLTF. The CDR3 nucleotides read TGTGCCAGCAGCTTGGGCAGGGGGCGATTCGGTCTGACTTTC.

This clonotype occurred many times. CDR3 sequence: CASRPGQGPLHF. The CDR3 DNA reads as TGTGCCAGTAGACCGGGACAGGGACCCCTCCACTTT. V gene TRBV19 combines with J gene TRBJ1-6; 9 positions match TRBD1. CDR1 LNHDA and CDR2 SQIVND come from the germline V gene (reference sequence). V lost 6 bases, J lost 12 bases, and 3 bases stayed unmatched. The CDR3 consists of 12 residues.

This clonotype was seen only a few times. The gene calls are TRBV20-1 and TRBJ2-2; 10 bases map to TRBD1. The CDR3 runs 16 residues. With 0 bases clipped from V and 6 bases from J, the junction kept 7 bases outside the gene matches. Germline CDR1 DFQATT, CDR2 SNEGSKA (reference sequence). CDR3 in amino acids: CSARDRDRGLAGELFF. The DNA for the CDR3 is TGCAGTGCTAGAGACCGGGACAGGGGCCTTGCCGGGGAGCTGTTTTTT.

This chain connects TRBV24-1 to TRBJ1-4; 9 bases map to TRBD1. The length of the CDR3 is 14 residues. Germline-derived CDR1 and CDR2 are KGHDR and SFDVKD. V shed 6 bases and J 7 bases; nucleotides not matched to a gene: 5. CDR3 protein: CATSSRDRAEKLFF. CDR3 nucleotide sequence: TGTGCCACCAGTTCCCGGGACAGGGCTGAAAAACTGTTTTTT.

The chain is built from TRBV27 and TRBJ2-7, with 7 bases aligning to TRBD1. CDR1 MNHEY and CDR2 SMNVEV come from the germline V gene (reference sequence). Losses at the gene ends were 5 bases for V and 3 bases for J; bases not matched to a gene: 10. The CDR3 has 15 residues. CDR3 protein: CASSHRGTQSYEQYF. As DNA, the CDR3 is TGTGCCAGCAGTCACAGGGGAACACAGAGCTACGAGCAGTACTTC.

About this clonotype: A clone one base away is much larger, so this may be a read error. V is TRBV29-1 and J is TRBJ2-7, with D uncertain. The CDR3 consists of 11 residues. The germline CDR1 and CDR2 sequences are SQVTM and ANQGSEA. The germline V and J ends were trimmed by 3 bases and 4 bases, with 7 bases remaining between them. The CDR3 is CSVDGVYEQYF. The CDR3, as DNA: TGCAGCGTTGATGGGGTGTACGAGCAGTACTTC.

The chain combines TRBV7-6 with TRBJ2-3; 9 nucleotides align to TRBD2. Germline-derived CDR1 and CDR2 are SGHVS and FNYEAQ. CDR3 length: 17 amino acids. With V trimmed by 5 bases and J by 2 bases, 11 bases remained unmatched. DNA of the CDR3: TGTGCCAGCAGCCCATCCGGCGGGGGGGGCGCCACAGATACGCAGTATTTT. This sequence encodes CASSPSGGGGATDTQYF. Full variable domain (remainder filled in from reference TRBV7-6 and TRBJ2-3): GAGVSQSPRYKVTKRGQDVALRCDPISGHVSLYWYRQALGQGPEFLTYFNYEAQQDKSGLPNDRFSAERPEGSISTLTIQRTEQRDSAMYRCASSPSGGGGATDTQYFGPGTRLTVL.

The chain carries TRBV12-3 or TRBV12-4 and TRBJ2-7; TRBD2 aligns across 7 bases. V trimming: 6 bases; J trimming: 3 bases; junction bases outside the gene matches: 5. This CDR3 region has 13 residues. CDR3 sequence (DNA): TGTGCCAGCAGCCGAGGGACTATCTACGAGCAGTACTTC. This encodes CASSRGTIYEQYF.

This clonotype appeared once. The chain links TRBV25-1 to TRBJ1-6; 8 bases map to TRBD1. From germline, CDR1 is MGHDK and CDR2 SYGVNS. This CDR3 is built from 14 residues. Trimming took 4 bases from V and 9 from J; bases not matched to a gene: 5. The CDR3 bases are TGTGCCAGCAGTGGACAGGGGTTCGGTTCACCCCTCCACTTT. Its translation is CASSGQGFGSPLHF.

The V gene is TRBV20-1, the J gene TRBJ2-2, with 8 nucleotides matching TRBD2. Germline loops: CDR1 DFQATT, CDR2 SNEGSKA (reference sequence). The CDR3 is 13 amino acids. V lost 5 bases and J lost 4; bases outside the gene matches: 3. This chain's CDR3 is CSASRGGTGELFF. CDR3 sequence (DNA): TGCAGTGCTTCCCGGGGGGGCACCGGGGAGCTGTTTTTT.

For this clonotype: A junction end diverges from the germline sequence, so it may reflect a read error. The chain employs TRBV7-2 and TRBJ1-6, with 7 bases that match TRBD1. CDR1 and CDR2 from the germline V gene are SGHTA and FQGNSA. The CDR3 totals 15 residues. The chain's CDR3 is CASSENRGAGSPLPF. CDR3 DNA sequence: TGTGCCAGCAGTGAGAACAGGGGCGCAGGATCACCCCTCCCCTTT. Variable domain in full (rest from reference TRBV7-2 and TRBJ1-6): GAGVSQSPSNKVTEKGKDVELRCDPISGHTALYWYRQSLGQGLEFLIYFQGNSAPDKSGLPSDRFSAERTGGSVSTLTIQRTQQEDSAVYLCASSENRGAGSPLPFGNGTRLTVT.

V gene TRBV16 combines with J gene TRBJ1-2; TRBD1 matches 7 bases. V dropped 6 bases and J dropped 7; count of bases not matched to a gene: 11. CDR3 length: 14 residues. CDR1 and CDR2 (germline): KGHSY, FQNENV. DNA for the CDR3: TGTGCCAGCAGAGAATCGACAGGGTTCAGTGGCTACACCTTC. As protein: CASRESTGFSGYTF. Drawing the rest from reference TRBV16 and TRBJ1-2, the complete variable domain is GEEVAQTPKHLVRGEGQKAKLYCAPIKGHSYVFWYQQVLKNEFKFLISFQNENVFDETGMPKERFSAKCLPNSPCSLEIQATKLEDSAVYFCASRESTGFSGYTFGSGTRLTVV.